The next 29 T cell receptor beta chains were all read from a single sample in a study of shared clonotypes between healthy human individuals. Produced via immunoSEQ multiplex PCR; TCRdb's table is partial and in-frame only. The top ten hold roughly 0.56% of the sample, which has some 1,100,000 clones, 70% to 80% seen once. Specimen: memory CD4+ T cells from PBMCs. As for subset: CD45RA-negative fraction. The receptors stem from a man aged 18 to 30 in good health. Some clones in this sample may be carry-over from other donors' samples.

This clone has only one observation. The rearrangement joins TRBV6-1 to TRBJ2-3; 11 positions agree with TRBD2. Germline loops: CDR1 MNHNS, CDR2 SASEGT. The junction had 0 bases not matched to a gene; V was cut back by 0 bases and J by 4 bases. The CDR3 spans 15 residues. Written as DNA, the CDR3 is TGTGCCAGCAGTGAAGCACTAGCGGGAGCAGATACGCAGTATTTT. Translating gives CASSEALAGADTQYF.

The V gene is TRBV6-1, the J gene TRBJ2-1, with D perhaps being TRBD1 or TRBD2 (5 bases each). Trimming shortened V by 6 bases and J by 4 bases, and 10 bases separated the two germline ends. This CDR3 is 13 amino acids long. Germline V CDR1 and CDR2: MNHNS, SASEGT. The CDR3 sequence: CASSKRGYNEQFF. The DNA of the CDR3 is TGTGCCAGCAGCAAGAGGGGATACAATGAGCAGTTCTTC.

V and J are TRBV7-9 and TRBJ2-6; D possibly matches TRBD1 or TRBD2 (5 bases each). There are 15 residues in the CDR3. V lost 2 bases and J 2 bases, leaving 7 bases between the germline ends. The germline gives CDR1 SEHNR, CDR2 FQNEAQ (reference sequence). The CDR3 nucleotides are TGTGCCAGCAGCTTAAGAGGGGCTGGGGCCAACGTCCTGACTTTC. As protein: CASSLRGAGANVLTF.

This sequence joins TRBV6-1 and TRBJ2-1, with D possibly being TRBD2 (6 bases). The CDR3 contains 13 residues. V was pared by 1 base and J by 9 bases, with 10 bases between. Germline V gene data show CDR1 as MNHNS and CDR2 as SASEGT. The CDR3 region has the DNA TGTGCCAGCAGTGAAGTTGGGGGAGGTGAGCAGTTCTTC. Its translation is CASSEVGGGEQFF.

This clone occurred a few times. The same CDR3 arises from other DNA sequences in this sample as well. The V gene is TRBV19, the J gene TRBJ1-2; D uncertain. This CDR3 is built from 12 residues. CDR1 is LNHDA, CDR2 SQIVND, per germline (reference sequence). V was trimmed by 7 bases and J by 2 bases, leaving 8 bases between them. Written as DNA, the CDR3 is TGTGCCAGTACGCGAGGGAACTATGGCTACACCTTC. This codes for CASTRGNYGYTF.

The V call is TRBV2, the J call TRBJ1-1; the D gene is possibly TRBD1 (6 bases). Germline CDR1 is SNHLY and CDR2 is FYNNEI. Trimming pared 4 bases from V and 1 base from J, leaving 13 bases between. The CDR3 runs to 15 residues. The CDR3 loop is CASSVQGLGNTEAFF. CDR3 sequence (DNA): TGTGCCAGCAGTGTGCAGGGGCTGGGGAACACTGAAGCTTTCTTT.

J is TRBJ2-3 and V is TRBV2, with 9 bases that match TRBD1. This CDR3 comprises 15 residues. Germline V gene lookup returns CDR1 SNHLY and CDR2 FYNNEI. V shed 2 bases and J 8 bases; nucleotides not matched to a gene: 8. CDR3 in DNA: TGTGCCAGCAGTGAACAAGGACAGGGGTGGGGTACGCAGTATTTT. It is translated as CASSEQGQGWGTQYF.

As DNA, the CDR3 is TGTGCCAGCAGCTCCTTCGGGGGGGAGAACACCGGGGAGCTGTTTTTT. This encodes CASSSFGGENTGELFF. The V call is TRBV7-8, the J call TRBJ2-2; 8 bases are a match to TRBD2. V lost 4 bases, J lost 1 base, and 5 bases stayed unmatched. CDR1 and CDR2 from the germline V gene are SGHVS and FQNEAQ. This CDR3 is 16 amino acids long.

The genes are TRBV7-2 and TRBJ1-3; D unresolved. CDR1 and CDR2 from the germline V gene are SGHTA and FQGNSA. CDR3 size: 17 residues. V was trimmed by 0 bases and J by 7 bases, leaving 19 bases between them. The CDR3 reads CASSLAGGLLWSNTIYF. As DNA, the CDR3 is TGTGCCAGCAGCTTAGCCGGTGGGCTGCTGTGGTCCAACACCATATATTTT.

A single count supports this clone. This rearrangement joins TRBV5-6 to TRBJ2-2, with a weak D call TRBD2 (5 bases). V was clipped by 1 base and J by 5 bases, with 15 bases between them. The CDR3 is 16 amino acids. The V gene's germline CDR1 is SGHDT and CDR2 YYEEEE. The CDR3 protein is CASSLFGPGVTGELFF. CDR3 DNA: TGTGCCAGCAGCTTGTTCGGTCCCGGGGTAACCGGGGAGCTGTTTTTT.

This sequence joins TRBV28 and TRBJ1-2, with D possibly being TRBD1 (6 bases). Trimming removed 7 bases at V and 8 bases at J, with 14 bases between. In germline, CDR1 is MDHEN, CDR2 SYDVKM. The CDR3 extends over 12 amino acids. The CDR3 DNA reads TGTGCCAGCATCACAGGGCGCGGCGGCTACACCTTC. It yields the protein CASITGRGGYTF.

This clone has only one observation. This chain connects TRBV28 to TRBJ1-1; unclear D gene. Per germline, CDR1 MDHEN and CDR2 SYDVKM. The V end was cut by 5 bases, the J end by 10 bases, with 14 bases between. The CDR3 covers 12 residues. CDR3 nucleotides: TGTGCCAGCAGTCCGCAACAGAGGCCAGCTTTCTTT. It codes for CASSPQQRPAFF.

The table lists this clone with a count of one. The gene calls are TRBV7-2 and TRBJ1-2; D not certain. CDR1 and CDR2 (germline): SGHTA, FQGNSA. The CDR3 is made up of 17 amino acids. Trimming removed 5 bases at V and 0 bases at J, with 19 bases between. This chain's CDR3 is CASSTQVGPQANYGYTF. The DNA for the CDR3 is TGTGCCAGCAGCACCCAGGTCGGACCACAAGCTAACTATGGCTACACCTTC.

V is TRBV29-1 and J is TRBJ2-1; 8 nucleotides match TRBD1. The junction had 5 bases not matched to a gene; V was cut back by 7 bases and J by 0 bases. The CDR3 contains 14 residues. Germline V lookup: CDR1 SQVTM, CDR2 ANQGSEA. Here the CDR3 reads CSGGDRGSYNEQFF. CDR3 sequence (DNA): TGCAGCGGGGGAGACAGGGGCTCCTACAATGAGCAGTTCTTC.

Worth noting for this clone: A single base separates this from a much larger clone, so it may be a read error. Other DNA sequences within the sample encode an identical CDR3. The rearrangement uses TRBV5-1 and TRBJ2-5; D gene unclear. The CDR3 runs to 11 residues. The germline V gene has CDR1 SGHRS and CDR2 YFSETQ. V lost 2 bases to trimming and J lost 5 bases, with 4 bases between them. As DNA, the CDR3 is TGCGCCAGCAGCTTAGAGGAGACCCAGTACTTC. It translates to CASSLEETQYF.

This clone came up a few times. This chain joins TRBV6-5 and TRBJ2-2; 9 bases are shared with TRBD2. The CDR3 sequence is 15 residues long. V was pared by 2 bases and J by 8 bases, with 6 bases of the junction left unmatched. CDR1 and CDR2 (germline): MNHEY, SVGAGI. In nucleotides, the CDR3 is TGTGCCAGCAGTTACGGGATAGCGGGAGTGGGGGAGCTGTTTTTT. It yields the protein CASSYGIAGVGELFF.

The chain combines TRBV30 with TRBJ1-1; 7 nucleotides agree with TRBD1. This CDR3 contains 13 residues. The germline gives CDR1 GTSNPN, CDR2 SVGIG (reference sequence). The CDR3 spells CASTRGAHTEAFF. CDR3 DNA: TGTGCATCTACCAGGGGGGCCCACACTGAAGCTTTCTTT. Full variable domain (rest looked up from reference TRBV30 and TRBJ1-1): SQTIHQWPATLVQPVGSPLSLECTVEGTSNPNLYWYRQAAGRGLQLLFYSVGIGQISSEVPQNLSASRPQDRQFILSSKKLLLSDSGFYLCASTRGAHTEAFFGQGTRLTVV.

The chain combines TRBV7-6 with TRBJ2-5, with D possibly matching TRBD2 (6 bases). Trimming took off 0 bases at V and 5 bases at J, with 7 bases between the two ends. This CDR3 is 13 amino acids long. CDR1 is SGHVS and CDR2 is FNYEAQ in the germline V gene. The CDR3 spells CASSLAAGETQYF. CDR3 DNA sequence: TGTGCCAGCAGCTTAGCGGCGGGGGAGACCCAGTACTTC. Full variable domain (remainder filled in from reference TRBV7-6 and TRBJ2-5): GAGVSQSPRYKVTKRGQDVALRCDPISGHVSLYWYRQALGQGPEFLTYFNYEAQQDKSGLPNDRFSAERPEGSISTLTIQRTEQRDSAMYRCASSLAAGETQYFGPGTRLLVL.

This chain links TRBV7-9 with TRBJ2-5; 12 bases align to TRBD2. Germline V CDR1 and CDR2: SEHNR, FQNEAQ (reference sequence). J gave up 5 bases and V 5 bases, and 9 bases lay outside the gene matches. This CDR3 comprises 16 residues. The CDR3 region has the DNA TGTGCCAGCAGCCCGCCTAGCGGGAGGGCCCCGGAGACCCAGTACTTC. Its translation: CASSPPSGRAPETQYF.

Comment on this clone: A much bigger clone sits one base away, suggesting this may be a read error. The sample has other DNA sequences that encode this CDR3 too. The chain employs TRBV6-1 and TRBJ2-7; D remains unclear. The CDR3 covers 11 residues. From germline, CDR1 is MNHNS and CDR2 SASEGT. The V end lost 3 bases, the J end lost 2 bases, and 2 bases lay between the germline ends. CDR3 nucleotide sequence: TGTGCCAGCAGTGACCCCTACGAGCAGTACTTC. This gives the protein CASSDPYEQYF.

The CDR3 DNA reads as TGTGCCTGGAGGGGTAGGCCTATTGAAGCTTTCTTT. Protein sequence: CAWRGRPIEAFF. The chain is built from TRBV30 and TRBJ1-1; D is ambiguous. The CDR3 contains 12 residues. Trimming pared 3 bases from V and 7 bases from J, leaving 12 bases between. Germline V gene sequence: CDR1 GTSNPN, CDR2 SVGIG (reference sequence).

CDR3 DNA: TGCGCCAGCAGCCAATTCGCTGACAGGCCGACGGACATTCAGTACTTC. This translates into CASSQFADRPTDIQYF. The chain recombines TRBV4-1 with TRBJ2-4, with D possibly being TRBD1 (6 bases). Trimming left V 2 bases short and J 8 bases short, with 19 bases between. The CDR3 runs to 16 residues. Germline CDR1 and CDR2: MGHRA and YSYEKL.

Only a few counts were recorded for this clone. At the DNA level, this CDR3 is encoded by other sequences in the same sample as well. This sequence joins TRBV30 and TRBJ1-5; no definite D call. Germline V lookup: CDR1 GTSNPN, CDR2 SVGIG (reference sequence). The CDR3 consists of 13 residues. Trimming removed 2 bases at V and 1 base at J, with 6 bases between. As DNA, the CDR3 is TGTGCCTGGAGTATCACCAGCAATCAGCCCCAGCATTTT. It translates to CAWSITSNQPQHF.

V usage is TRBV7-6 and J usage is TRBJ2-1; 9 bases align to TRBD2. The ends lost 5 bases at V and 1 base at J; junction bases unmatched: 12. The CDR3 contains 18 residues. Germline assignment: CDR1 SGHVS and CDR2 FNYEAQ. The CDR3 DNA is TGTGCCAGCAGCCCTCGGGGCGGGAGGGCCAGGTCCTACAATGAGCAGTTCTTC. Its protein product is CASSPRGGRARSYNEQFF.

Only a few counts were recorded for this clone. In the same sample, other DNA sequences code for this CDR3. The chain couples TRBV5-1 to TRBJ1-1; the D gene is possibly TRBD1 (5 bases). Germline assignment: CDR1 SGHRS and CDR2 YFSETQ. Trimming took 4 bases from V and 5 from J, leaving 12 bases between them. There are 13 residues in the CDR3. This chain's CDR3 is CASSPYGGTEAFF. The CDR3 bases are TGCGCCAGCAGCCCCTATGGGGGAACTGAAGCTTTCTTT.

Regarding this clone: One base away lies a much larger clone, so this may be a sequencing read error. CDR3 sequence reads: CVSSLGGTGTYGYTF. The CDR3 DNA reads as TGTGTCAGCAGCTTAGGAGGGACAGGGACCTATGGCTACACCTTC. V is TRBV7-9 and J is TRBJ1-2, with 9 nucleotides matching TRBD1. This CDR3 has 15 residues. CDR1 SEHNR and CDR2 FQNEAQ come from the germline V gene (reference sequence).

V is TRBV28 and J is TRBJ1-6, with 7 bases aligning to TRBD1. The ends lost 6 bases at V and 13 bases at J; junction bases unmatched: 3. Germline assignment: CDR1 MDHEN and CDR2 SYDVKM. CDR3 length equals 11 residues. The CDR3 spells CASSLQGPLHF. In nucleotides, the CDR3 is TGTGCCAGCAGCTTACAGGGGCCCCTCCACTTT.

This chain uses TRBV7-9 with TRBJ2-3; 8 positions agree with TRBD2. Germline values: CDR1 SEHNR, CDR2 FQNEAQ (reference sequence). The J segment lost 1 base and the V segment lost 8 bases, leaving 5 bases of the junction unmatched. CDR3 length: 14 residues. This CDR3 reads CASQLAERTDTQYF. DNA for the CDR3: TGTGCCAGCCAACTAGCGGAGCGCACAGATACGCAGTATTTT. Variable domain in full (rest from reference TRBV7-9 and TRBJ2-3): DTGVSQNPRHKITKRGQNVTFRCDPISEHNRLYWYRQTLGQGPEFLTYFQNEAQLEKSRLLSDRFSAERPKGSFSTLEIQRTEQGDSAMYLCASQLAERTDTQYFGPGTRLTVL.

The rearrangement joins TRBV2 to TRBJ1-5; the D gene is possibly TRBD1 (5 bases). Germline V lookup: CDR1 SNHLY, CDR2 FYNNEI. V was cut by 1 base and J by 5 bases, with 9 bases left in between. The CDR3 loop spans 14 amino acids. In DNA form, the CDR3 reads TGTGCCAGCAGTGAAGGACAGTATGATCAGCCCCAGCATTTT. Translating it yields CASSEGQYDQPQHF.